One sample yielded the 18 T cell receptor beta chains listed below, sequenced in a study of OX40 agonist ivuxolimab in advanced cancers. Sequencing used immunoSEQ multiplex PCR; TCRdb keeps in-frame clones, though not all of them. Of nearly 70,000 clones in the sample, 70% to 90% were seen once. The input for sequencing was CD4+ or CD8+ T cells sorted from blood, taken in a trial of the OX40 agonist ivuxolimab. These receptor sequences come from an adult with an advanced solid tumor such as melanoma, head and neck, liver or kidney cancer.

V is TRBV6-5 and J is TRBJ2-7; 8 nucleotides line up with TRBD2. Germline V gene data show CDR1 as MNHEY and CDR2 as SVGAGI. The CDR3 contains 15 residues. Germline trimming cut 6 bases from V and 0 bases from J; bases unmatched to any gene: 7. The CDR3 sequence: CASSPSGGLSYEQYF. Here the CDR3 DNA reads TGTGCCAGCAGCCCCAGCGGGGGTCTCTCCTACGAGCAGTACTTC.

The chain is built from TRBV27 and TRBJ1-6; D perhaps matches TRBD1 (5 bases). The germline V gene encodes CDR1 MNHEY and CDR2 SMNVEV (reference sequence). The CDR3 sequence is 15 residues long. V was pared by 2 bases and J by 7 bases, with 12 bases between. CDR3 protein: CASSLEGRENSPLHF. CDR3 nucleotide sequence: TGTGCCAGCAGTTTAGAGGGGCGGGAGAATTCACCCCTCCACTTT.

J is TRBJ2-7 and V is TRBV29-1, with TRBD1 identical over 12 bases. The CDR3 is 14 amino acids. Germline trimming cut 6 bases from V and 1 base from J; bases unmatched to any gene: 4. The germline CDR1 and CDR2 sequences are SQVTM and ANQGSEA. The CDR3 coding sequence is TGCAGCGTAGCGGGACAGGGGGCGTCCTACGAGCAGTACTTC. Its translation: CSVAGQGASYEQYF.

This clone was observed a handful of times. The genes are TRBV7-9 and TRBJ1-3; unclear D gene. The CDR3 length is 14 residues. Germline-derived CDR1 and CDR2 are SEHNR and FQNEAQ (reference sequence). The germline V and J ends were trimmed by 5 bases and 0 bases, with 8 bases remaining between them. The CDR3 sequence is CASSQTYSGNTIYF. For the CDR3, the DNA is TGTGCCAGCAGCCAGACATACTCTGGAAACACCATATATTTT.

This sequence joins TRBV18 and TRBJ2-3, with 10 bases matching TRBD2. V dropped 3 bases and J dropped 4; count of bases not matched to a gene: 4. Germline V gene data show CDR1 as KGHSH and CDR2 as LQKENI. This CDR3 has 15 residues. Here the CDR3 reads CASSPPLAGADTQYF. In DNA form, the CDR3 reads TGTGCCAGCTCACCTCCCCTAGCGGGAGCAGATACGCAGTATTTT. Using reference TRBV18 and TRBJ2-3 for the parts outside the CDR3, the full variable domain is NAGVMQNPRHLVRRRGQEARLRCSPMKGHSHVYWYRQLPEEGLKFMVYLQKENIIDESGMPKERFSAEFPKEGPSILRIQQVVRGDSAAYFCASSPPLAGADTQYFGPGTRLTVL.

In nucleotides, the CDR3 is TGTGCCAGCAGGCCCCACACAGGGAGACAGCCCCAGCATTTT. Its translation: CASRPHTGRQPQHF. V and J are TRBV6-5 and TRBJ1-5, with D possibly being TRBD1 (6 bases). Germline V lookup: CDR1 MNHEY, CDR2 SVGAGI. The CDR3 has 14 amino acids. The ends were cut back, 6 bases at V and 7 bases at J, with 16 bases in the middle.

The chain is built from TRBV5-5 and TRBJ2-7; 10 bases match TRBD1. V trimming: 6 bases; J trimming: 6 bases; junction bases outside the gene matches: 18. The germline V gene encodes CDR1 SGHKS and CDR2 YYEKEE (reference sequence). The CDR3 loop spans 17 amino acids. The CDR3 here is CASTLGPRDRGIGEQYF. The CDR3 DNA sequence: TGTGCCAGCACCCTAGGTCCCCGGGACAGGGGCATCGGCGAGCAGTACTTC. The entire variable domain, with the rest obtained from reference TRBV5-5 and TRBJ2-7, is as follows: DAGVTQSPTHLIKTRGQQVTLRCSPISGHKSVSWYQQVLGQGPQFIFQYYEKEERGRGNFPDRFSARQFPNYSSELNVNALLLGDSALYLCASTLGPRDRGIGEQYFGPGTRLTVT.

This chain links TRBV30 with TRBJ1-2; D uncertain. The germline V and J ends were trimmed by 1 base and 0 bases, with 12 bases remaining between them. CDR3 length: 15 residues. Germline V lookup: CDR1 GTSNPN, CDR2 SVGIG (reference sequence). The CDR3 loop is CAWSEEGTANYGYTF. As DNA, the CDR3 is TGTGCCTGGAGTGAAGAGGGTACAGCTAACTATGGCTACACCTTC.

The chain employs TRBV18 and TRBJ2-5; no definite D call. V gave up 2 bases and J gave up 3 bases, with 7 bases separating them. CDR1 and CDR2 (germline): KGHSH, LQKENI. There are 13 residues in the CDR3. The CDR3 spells CASSPGVKETQYF. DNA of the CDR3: TGTGCCAGCTCACCAGGGGTGAAAGAGACCCAGTACTTC.

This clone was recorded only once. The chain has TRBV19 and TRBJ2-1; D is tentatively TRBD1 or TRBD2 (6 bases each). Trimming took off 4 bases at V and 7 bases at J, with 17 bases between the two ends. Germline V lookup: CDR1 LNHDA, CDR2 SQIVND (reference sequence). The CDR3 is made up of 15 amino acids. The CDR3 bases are TGTGCCAGTAGTACCCGGGATCTAGGGGGGAATGAGCAGTTCTTC. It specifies CASSTRDLGGNEQFF.

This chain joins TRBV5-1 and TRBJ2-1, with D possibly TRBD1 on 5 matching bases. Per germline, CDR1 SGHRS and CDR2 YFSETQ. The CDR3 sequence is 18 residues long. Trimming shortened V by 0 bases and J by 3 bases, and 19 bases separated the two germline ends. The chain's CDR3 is CASSLAPPIGVIYNEQFF. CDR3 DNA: TGCGCCAGCAGCTTGGCCCCGCCGATAGGGGTCATCTACAATGAGCAGTTCTTC.

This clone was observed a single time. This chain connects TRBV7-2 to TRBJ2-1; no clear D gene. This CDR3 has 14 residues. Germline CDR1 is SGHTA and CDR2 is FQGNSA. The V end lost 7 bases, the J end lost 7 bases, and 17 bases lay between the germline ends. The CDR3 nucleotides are TGTGCCAGCACCCTCTCGGACGTGTCAAATGAGCAGTTCTTC. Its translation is CASTLSDVSNEQFF.

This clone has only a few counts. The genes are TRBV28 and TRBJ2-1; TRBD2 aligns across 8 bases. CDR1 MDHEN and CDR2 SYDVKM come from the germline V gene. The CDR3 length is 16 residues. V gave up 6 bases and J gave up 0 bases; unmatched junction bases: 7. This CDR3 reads CASRQGGGSSYNEQFF. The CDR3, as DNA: TGTGCCAGCAGACAGGGCGGGGGGAGCTCCTACAATGAGCAGTTCTTC.

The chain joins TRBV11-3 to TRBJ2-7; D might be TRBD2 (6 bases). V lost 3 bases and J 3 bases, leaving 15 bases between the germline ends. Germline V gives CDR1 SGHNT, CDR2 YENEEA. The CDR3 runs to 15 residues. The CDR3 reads CASSLVGGKRYEQYF. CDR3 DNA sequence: TGTGCCAGCAGCTTGGTAGGCGGGAAACGCTACGAGCAGTACTTC. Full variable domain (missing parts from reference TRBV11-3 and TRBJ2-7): EAGVVQSPRYKIIEKKQPVAFWCNPISGHNTLYWYLQNLGQGPELLIRYENEEAVDDSQLPKDRFSAERLKGVDSTLKIQPAELGDSAVYLCASSLVGGKRYEQYFGPGTRLTVT.

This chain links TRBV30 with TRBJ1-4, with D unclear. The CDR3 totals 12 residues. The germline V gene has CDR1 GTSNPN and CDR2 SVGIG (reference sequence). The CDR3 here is CALHSFNEKLFF. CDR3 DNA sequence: TGTGCTCTCCACAGTTTTAATGAAAAACTGTTTTTT.

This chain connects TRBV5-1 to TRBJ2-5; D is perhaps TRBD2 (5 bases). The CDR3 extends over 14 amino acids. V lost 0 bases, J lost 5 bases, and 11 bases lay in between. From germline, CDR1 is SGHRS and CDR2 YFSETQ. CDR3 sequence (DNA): TGCGCCAGCAGCTTGGTACCCCTAGCCGAGACCCAGTACTTC. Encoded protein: CASSLVPLAETQYF.

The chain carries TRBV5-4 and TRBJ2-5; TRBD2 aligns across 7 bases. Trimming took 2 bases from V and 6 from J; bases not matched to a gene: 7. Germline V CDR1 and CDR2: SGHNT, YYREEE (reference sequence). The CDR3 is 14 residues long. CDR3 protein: CASSFLGGSKTQYF. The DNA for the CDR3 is TGTGCCAGCAGCTTCTTAGGCGGGAGTAAGACCCAGTACTTC.

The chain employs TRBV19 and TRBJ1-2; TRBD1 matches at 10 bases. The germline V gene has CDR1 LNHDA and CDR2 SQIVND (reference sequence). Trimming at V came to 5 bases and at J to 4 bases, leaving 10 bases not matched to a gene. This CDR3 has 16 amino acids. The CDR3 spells CASSPSDRGAFYGYTF. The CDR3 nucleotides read TGTGCCAGTAGTCCTTCGGACAGGGGGGCATTCTATGGCTACACCTTC. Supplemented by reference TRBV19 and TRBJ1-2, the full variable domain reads DGGITQSPKYLFRKEGQNVTLSCEQNLNHDAMYWYRQDPGQGLRLIYYSQIVNDFQKGDIAEGYSVSREKKESFPLTVTSAQKNPTAFYLCASSPSDRGAFYGYTFGSGTRLTVV.